These 23 T cell receptor beta chains were all obtained from the same sample, sequenced in a study of cytomegalovirus exposure and HLA in healthy donors (dated by TCRdb to the late 2010s). Libraries were prepared through the immunoSEQ multiplex PCR assay. TCRdb took this table from immuneACCESS and kept in-frame rearrangements with V and J called. Such tables lack part of the clones; where checked against another copy, unresolved V genes explain under half of the gap, and the rest is unexplained. This sample gives about 270,000 clones in total; approximately 83% of them show up just once. Together, the top ten hold over 0.95% of the sample. The sequenced sample consisted of PBMCs. The receptors come from a woman in her late teens or twenties in good health and CMV-seronegative.

The CDR3 sequence is CASGPEIDTQYF. The CDR3, as DNA: TGTGCTAGTGGCCCTGAGATTGATACGCAGTATTTT. The rearrangement joins TRBV12-5 to TRBJ2-3; D gene ambiguous. The V and J ends lost 6 bases and 6 bases respectively, with 10 bases between them. Germline CDR1 is LGHNT and CDR2 is FRNRAP. This CDR3 contains 12 residues.

This clone occurred once. The CDR3 loop reads CASSFGEMNTEAFF. The CDR3 DNA reads as TGTGCCAGCAGCTTTGGGGAGATGAACACTGAAGCTTTCTTT. V is TRBV7-2 and J is TRBJ1-1, with D unclear. Germline CDR1 and CDR2: SGHTA and FQGNSA. The CDR3 extends over 14 amino acids. With 3 bases removed from V and 0 bases from J, the gap between germline ends came to 8 bases.

The chain has TRBV11-1 and TRBJ2-7; TRBD1 matches 8 bases. This CDR3 has 14 amino acids. J lost 2 bases, V lost 4 bases, and 4 bases had no gene match. CDR1 is SGHAT, CDR2 FQDESV, per germline (reference sequence). As DNA, the CDR3 is TGTGCCAGCAGCTACGGGACAGGAGCCTACGAGCAGTACTTC. Protein sequence: CASSYGTGAYEQYF.

The chain recombines TRBV9 with TRBJ2-6; TRBD1 agrees at 9 bases. Trimming cost V 0 bases and J 4 bases; bases outside gene matches: 8. Germline loops: CDR1 SGDLS, CDR2 YYNGEE. The CDR3 has 18 residues. In DNA, the CDR3 is TGTGCCAGCAGCGTAGCTCAACAGGGGGCGCAAGGGGCCAACGTCCTGACTTTC. Its translation is CASSVAQQGAQGANVLTF.

This chain connects TRBV27 to TRBJ2-7; 10 bases are a match to TRBD1. Looked up from germline, CDR1 is MNHEY and CDR2 is SMNVEV (reference sequence). The CDR3 totals 15 residues. J lost 3 bases, V lost 2 bases, and 4 bases had no gene match. The CDR3 sequence is CASSLKGTGVYEQYF. The CDR3 coding sequence is TGTGCCAGCAGTTTAAAGGGGACAGGGGTCTACGAGCAGTACTTC.

The chain has TRBV7-9 and TRBJ1-5; TRBD1 is a possible D gene (5 bases). With 3 bases removed from V and 9 bases from J, the gap between germline ends came to 15 bases. The germline V gene has CDR1 SEHNR and CDR2 FQNEAQ (reference sequence). The CDR3 consists of 14 residues. This CDR3 is CASSLGHPLSPQHF. The DNA for the CDR3 is TGTGCCAGCAGCTTGGGGCACCCGTTATCGCCCCAGCATTTT.

The chain has TRBV7-2 and TRBJ1-4, with D unresolved. The CDR3 totals 14 residues. Germline CDR1 and CDR2: SGHTA and FQGNSA. Trimming shortened V by 1 base and J by 5 bases, and 8 bases separated the two germline ends. The CDR3 DNA follows: TGTGCCAGCAGCTTAGGCGCATTAAATGAAAAACTGTTTTTT. Protein sequence: CASSLGALNEKLFF. Full variable domain (missing parts from reference TRBV7-2 and TRBJ1-4): GAGVSQSPSNKVTEKGKDVELRCDPISGHTALYWYRQSLGQGLEFLIYFQGNSAPDKSGLPSDRFSAERTGGSVSTLTIQRTQQEDSAVYLCASSLGALNEKLFFGSGTQLSVL.

This chain connects TRBV4-3 to TRBJ2-1; 8 positions agree with TRBD2. The V and J ends lost 0 bases and 4 bases, in that order; junction bases with no gene match: 5. The CDR3 length is 16 residues. CDR1 and CDR2 from the germline V gene are LGHNA and YSLEER. In DNA, the CDR3 is TGCGCCAGCAGCCAAGAGGGCGGGGGGAAGTACAATGAGCAGTTCTTC. Translated: CASSQEGGGKYNEQFF.

The DNA of the CDR3 is TGTGCCTGGGACTTCGGGACAGGGAATGGCTACACCTTC. This translates into CAWDFGTGNGYTF. The chain joins TRBV30 to TRBJ1-2, with 9 nucleotides matching TRBD1. This CDR3 has 13 residues. Germline trimming cut 5 bases from V and 6 bases from J; bases unmatched to any gene: 7. Germline CDR1 GTSNPN, CDR2 SVGIG (reference sequence). The whole variable domain, remainder taken from reference TRBV30 and TRBJ1-2, is SQTIHQWPATLVQPVGSPLSLECTVEGTSNPNLYWYRQAAGRGLQLLFYSVGIGQISSEVPQNLSASRPQDRQFILSSKKLLLSDSGFYLCAWDFGTGNGYTFGSGTRLTVV.

The V and J genes are TRBV7-9 and TRBJ1-1; D is ambiguous. V was pared by 0 bases and J by 10 bases, with 9 bases between. The CDR3 consists of 12 residues. Germline V gene data show CDR1 as SEHNR and CDR2 as FQNEAQ (reference sequence). For the CDR3, the DNA is TGTGCCAGCAGCTTAGCCTCAGAATCAGCTTTCTTT. Its translation is CASSLASESAFF.

The V gene is TRBV7-6, the J gene TRBJ2-1; D gene uncertain. Germline V gene data show CDR1 as SGHVS and CDR2 as FNYEAQ. The germline V and J ends were trimmed by 1 base and 8 bases, with 6 bases remaining between them. This CDR3 region has 12 residues. Here the CDR3 reads CASSLGLDEQFF. The CDR3 DNA reads as TGTGCCAGCAGCTTAGGGCTGGATGAGCAGTTCTTC.

The J gene is TRBJ2-7, the V gene TRBV19; the match to TRBD2 covers 12 bases. The CDR3 runs to 15 residues. Trimming removed 3 bases from V and 6 bases from J; junction bases left unmatched: 6. Germline V gene data show CDR1 as LNHDA and CDR2 as SQIVND (reference sequence). The CDR3 nucleotides read TGTGCCAGTAGTATCCGGACTAGCGGGATCGTCGAGCAGTACTTC. Translating it yields CASSIRTSGIVEQYF.

This chain uses TRBV5-6 with TRBJ2-2; 12 positions match TRBD2. The junction had 4 bases not matched to a gene; V was cut back by 4 bases and J by 0 bases. The CDR3 runs 17 residues. CDR1 is SGHDT, CDR2 YYEEEE, per germline. The CDR3 protein is CASSGLAGFANTGELFF. In DNA, the CDR3 is TGTGCCAGCAGCGGACTAGCGGGGTTCGCGAACACCGGGGAGCTGTTTTTT.

The V call is TRBV14, the J call TRBJ2-7; no reliable D call. Trimming removed 4 bases from V and 1 base from J, with 8 bases in between. The CDR3 has 13 residues. Looked up from germline, CDR1 is SGHDN and CDR2 is FVKESK. CDR3 in amino acids: CASSLISSYEQYF. In DNA, the CDR3 is TGTGCCAGCAGCCTAATATCGTCCTACGAGCAGTACTTC.

V usage is TRBV10-1 and J usage is TRBJ2-1, with 12 bases fitting TRBD1. The germline CDR1 and CDR2 sequences are WNHNN and SYGVQD (reference sequence). J lost 6 bases, V lost 6 bases, and 3 bases had no gene match. CDR3 length: 14 amino acids. The CDR3 here is CASSPGQGANEQFF. The CDR3 nucleotides read TGCGCCAGCAGCCCGGGACAGGGGGCCAATGAGCAGTTCTTC.

The chain uses TRBV9 and TRBJ2-1; D may be TRBD1 (6 bases). V shed 4 bases and J shed 9 bases, with 26 bases lying between them. CDR1 SGDLS and CDR2 YYNGEE come from the germline V gene. The CDR3 extends over 17 amino acids. The CDR3 coding sequence is TGTGCCAGCAGCCCGCGACCTCGACAGGTTCGGGGTGGTGAGCAGTTCTTC. Encoded protein: CASSPRPRQVRGGEQFF.

J is TRBJ2-3 and V is TRBV9; TRBD2 is a possible D gene (7 bases). Between the trimmed V and J ends, which lost 3 bases and 6 bases, there was a span of 26 bases. The CDR3 totals 18 residues. Germline CDR1 SGDLS, CDR2 YYNGEE. The CDR3 coding sequence is TGTGCCAGCAGCGCCCCTGGGCGGGGGCCTGGGTATGCGGATACGCAGTATTTT. As protein: CASSAPGRGPGYADTQYF.

This chain links TRBV30 with TRBJ2-3; D perhaps matches TRBD1 (5 bases). The V gene's germline CDR1 is GTSNPN and CDR2 SVGIG (reference sequence). V shed 3 bases and J shed 0 bases, with 16 bases lying between them. CDR3 length equals 16 residues. Here the CDR3 DNA reads TGTGCCTGGAGCTTAGGGGCGTATACTAGCACAGATACGCAGTATTTT. Its protein product is CAWSLGAYTSTDTQYF. Filled out from reference TRBV30 and TRBJ2-3, the complete variable domain reads SQTIHQWPATLVQPVGSPLSLECTVEGTSNPNLYWYRQAAGRGLQLLFYSVGIGQISSEVPQNLSASRPQDRQFILSSKKLLLSDSGFYLCAWSLGAYTSTDTQYFGPGTRLTVL.

The V and J genes are TRBV4-1 and TRBJ1-5, with TRBD1 matching over 7 bases. The CDR3 extends over 15 amino acids. Germline V gene data show CDR1 as MGHRA and CDR2 as YSYEKL. Trimming at V came to 2 bases and at J to 11 bases, leaving 12 bases not matched to a gene. CDR3 loop: CASSQPGQARTAQHF. The CDR3 coding sequence is TGCGCCAGCAGCCAACCCGGACAGGCCCGCACGGCCCAGCATTTT.

The CDR3, as DNA: TGCGCCAGCAGCCAAGAAGGACAGGGACGGACTGAAGCTTTCTTT. Translated, it gives CASSQEGQGRTEAFF. The chain has TRBV4-1 and TRBJ1-1; 8 bases match TRBD1. V lost 0 bases and J lost 5; bases outside the gene matches: 5. This CDR3 spans 15 amino acids. CDR1 is MGHRA, CDR2 YSYEKL, per germline.

The J gene is TRBJ2-7, the V gene TRBV18; 10 positions match TRBD2. The V segment lost 2 bases and the J segment 3 bases; nucleotides outside the gene matches: 7. The CDR3 covers 16 residues. CDR1 and CDR2 (germline): KGHSH, LQKENI. The CDR3 spells CASSPTALAGSYEQYF. CDR3 sequence (DNA): TGTGCCAGCTCACCAACTGCACTAGCGGGGAGCTACGAGCAGTACTTC.

This chain connects TRBV9 to TRBJ1-4; 7 positions match TRBD1. Germline loops: CDR1 SGDLS, CDR2 YYNGEE. With 4 bases clipped from V and 7 bases from J, the junction kept 10 bases outside the gene matches. The length of the CDR3 is 15 residues. CDR3 DNA sequence: TGTGCCAGCAGCCTAGGTAGTCAGGGGGGTGAAAAACTGTTTTTT. Translation: CASSLGSQGGEKLFF.

CDR3 nucleotide sequence: TGTGCCAGCAGCTCTCTTGTCGCTAGCGGGGCCCGTGGGTTCACAGATACGCAGTATTTT. Translated, it gives CASSSLVASGARGFTDTQYF. The rearrangement uses TRBV7-6 and TRBJ2-3, with 9 positions matching TRBD2. The CDR3 extends over 20 amino acids. Trimming cost V 4 bases and J 2 bases; bases outside gene matches: 19. Germline V gene data show CDR1 as SGHVS and CDR2 as FNYEAQ.